This T cell receptor (beta chain) derives from a study of cytomegalovirus exposure and HLA in healthy donors. Across the study: There were approximately 400 genotyped donors. Of these, 81% fell in the genetic ancestry cluster associated with self-reported Caucasian donors.

Germline values: CDR1 SSHAT, CDR2 FNYEAQ (reference sequence). This CDR3 region has 15 residues. The PCR employed 60 Vbeta primers together with 13 Jbeta primers. TCRdb keeps only in-frame clones here, not all; method: immunoSEQ multiplex PCR. The sample contains some 120,000 clones, around 80% of which appear only once. Points on this clone: At one end the junction does not follow the germline gene, possibly because of a read error.

The chain is built from TRBV7-7 and TRBJ2-2; TRBD2 might be the D (6 bases). The source is a man between 18 and 35 years old in good health and CMV-seronegative. The sample consisted of PBMCs. The CDR3 spells CASSFSGSVAGELFF. CDR3 sequence (DNA): TGTGCTAGCAGCTTTAGCGGTTCCGTGGCCGGGGAGCTGTTTTTT.